This entry is about one T cell receptor beta chain. The read terminates 3 residues ahead of where the CDR3 ends, so the germline J gene completes it. This sample was taken from a study of T cells in women clearing cervical HPV infection. At the level of the study: Blood came at first lesion visit for cases, post-clearance for controls. HLA type stays a possible confounder, typing being limited.

All donors had a single incident cervical HPV16 infection, not prevalent. Germline CDR1 is DFQATT and CDR2 is SNEGSKA (reference sequence). V was trimmed by 6 bases and J by 4 bases, leaving 18 bases between them. The CDR3 consists of 14 residues. The protocol was immunoSEQ multiplex PCR, while the TCRdb copy is restricted to in-frame clones and leaves out a portion. The sample's table shows around 31,000 clones. The rearrangement uses TRBV20-1 and TRBJ1-1; D might be TRBD1 (5 bases). The source of this sequence is a woman between 18 and 69 years old with a cervical HPV16 infection that either progressed to CIN3+ or cleared (not recorded which). The sequenced sample consisted of blood buffy coat. CDR3 protein: CSAPEEGDSTEAFF. CDR3 DNA (partial): TGCAGTGCGCCTGAAGAAGGGGATTCCACTGAA.